This T cell receptor beta chain was recorded in a study of CD8+ T cells in alopecia areata. Study-wide results and limits: There were many expanded lesional clones persisting in scalp and blood during tofacitinib. Scalp samples also yield sequences from resident alphabeta T cells of normal skin.

Germline assignment: CDR1 GTSNPN and CDR2 SVGIG (reference sequence). The CDR3 consists of 14 residues. Trimming took off 0 bases at V and 1 base at J, with 9 bases between the two ends. Regarding treatment: oral pan-JAK inhibitor, 5-10 mg twice daily. Obtained from alopecia areata patients were lesional scalp punch biopsies along with peripheral blood. As the sequencing template, cDNA was produced by extracting RNA and reverse transcribing it. The assay was immunoSEQ multiplex PCR, and TCRdb's table has in-frame clones only and misses some. Of some 240,000 clones in the sample, about 57% were seen once. About this clone: The target antigen is unknown.

The TCR comes from a human donor with alopecia areata. This chain joins TRBV30 and TRBJ1-1; a weak D match, TRBD1 (6 bases). The sequenced sample was CD4+ T cells sorted from blood, obtained at week 4, from a patient treated with tofacitinib. The CDR3 coding sequence is TGTGCCTGGAGTGTACAGGGAGGGAACACTGAAGCTTTCTTT. It encodes CAWSVQGGNTEAFF. The variable domain in full, with the rest retrieved from reference TRBV30 and TRBJ1-1, is SQTIHQWPATLVQPVGSPLSLECTVEGTSNPNLYWYRQAAGRGLQLLFYSVGIGQISSEVPQNLSASRPQDRQFILSSKKLLLSDSGFYLCAWSVQGGNTEAFFGQGTRLTVV.